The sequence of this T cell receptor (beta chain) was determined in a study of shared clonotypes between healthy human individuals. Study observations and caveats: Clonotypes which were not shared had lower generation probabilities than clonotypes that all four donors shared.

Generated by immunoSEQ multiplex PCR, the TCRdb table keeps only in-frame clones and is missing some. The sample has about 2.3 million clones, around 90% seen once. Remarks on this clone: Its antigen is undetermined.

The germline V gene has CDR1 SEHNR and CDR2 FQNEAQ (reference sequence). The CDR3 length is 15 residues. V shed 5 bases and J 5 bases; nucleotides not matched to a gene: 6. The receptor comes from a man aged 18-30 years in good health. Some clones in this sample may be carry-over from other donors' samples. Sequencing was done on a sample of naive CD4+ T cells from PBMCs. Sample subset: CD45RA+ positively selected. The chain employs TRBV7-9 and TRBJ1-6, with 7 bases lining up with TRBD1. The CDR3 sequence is CASSNRQGNNSPLHF. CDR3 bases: TGTGCCAGCAGCAACAGACAGGGCAATAATTCACCCCTCCACTTT.